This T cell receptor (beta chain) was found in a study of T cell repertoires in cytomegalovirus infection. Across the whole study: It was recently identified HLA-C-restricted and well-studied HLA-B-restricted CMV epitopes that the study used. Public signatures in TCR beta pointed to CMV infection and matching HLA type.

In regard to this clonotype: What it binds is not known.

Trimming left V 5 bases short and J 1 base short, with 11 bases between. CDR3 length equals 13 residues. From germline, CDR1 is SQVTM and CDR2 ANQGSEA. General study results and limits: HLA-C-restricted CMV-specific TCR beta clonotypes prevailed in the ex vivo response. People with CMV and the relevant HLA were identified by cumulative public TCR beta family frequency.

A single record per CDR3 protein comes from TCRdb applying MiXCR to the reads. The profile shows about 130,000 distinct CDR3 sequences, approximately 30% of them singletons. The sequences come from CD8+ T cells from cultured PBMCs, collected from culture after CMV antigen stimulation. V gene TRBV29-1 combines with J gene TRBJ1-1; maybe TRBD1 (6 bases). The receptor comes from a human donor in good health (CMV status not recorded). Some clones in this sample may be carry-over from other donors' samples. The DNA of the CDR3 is TGCAGCGTTTTTCGGACAGAGAACACTGAAGCTTTCTTT. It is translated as CSVFRTENTEAFF. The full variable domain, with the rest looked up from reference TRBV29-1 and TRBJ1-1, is SAVISQKPSRDICQRGTSLTIQCQVDSQVTMMFWYRQQPGQSLTLIATANQGSEATYESGFVIDKFPISRPNLTFSTLTVSNMSPEDSSIYLCSVFRTENTEAFFGQGTRLTVV.